This T cell receptor (beta chain) was obtained from a study of CD8 T cells in Susac syndrome. After extraction with the RNeasy kit, about 0.5 to 1 ug of the RNA was reverse transcribed using random hexamers. Via MiXCR, TCRdb re-called the immunoSEQ multiplex PCR reads, giving one row per CDR3 protein. The sample carries under 200,000 distinct CDR3 sequences, roughly 95% recorded once. Negative isolation yielded CD8+ and CD4+ T cells; FACS enriched TEMRA cells. Sequencing was carried out using CD4+ T cells from PBMCs. The receptor was derived from a human donor with Susac syndrome.

The CDR3 loop is CASSPGLQISGNTIYF. As DNA, the CDR3 is TGTGCCAGCTCACCAGGACTCCAGATCTCTGGAAACACCATATATTTT. V and J are TRBV18 and TRBJ1-3; D is uncertain. Between the trimmed V and J ends, which lost 2 bases and 0 bases, there was a span of 11 bases. Looked up from germline, CDR1 is KGHSH and CDR2 is LQKENI. CDR3 length: 16 amino acids.